One and the same sample provided the 19 T cell receptor beta chains below, sequenced in a study of T cell responses to AZD1222 COVID-19 vaccine. Data came from immunoSEQ multiplex PCR; TCRdb stores just in-frame clones and leaves some out. The sample consists of tens of thousands of clones, about three quarters of them appearing once. This specimen consisted of peripheral blood, obtained 28 days after the second dose of the MenACWY control vaccine. These receptors were obtained from an adult who received the MenACWY meningococcal vaccine as a control.

The chain has TRBV6-5 and TRBJ2-7; D perhaps matches TRBD2 (5 bases). V lost 8 bases and J 6 bases, leaving 14 bases between the germline ends. The CDR3 length is 12 residues. Germline lookup yields CDR1 MNHEY and CDR2 SVGAGI. CDR3 loop: CASEGTTAEQYF. CDR3 sequence (DNA): TGTGCCAGCGAGGGAACCACCGCCGAGCAGTACTTC.

This clone was seen only once. The rearrangement links TRBV3-1 (or the pseudogene TRBV3-2) to TRBJ2-3; 7 nucleotides agree with TRBD2. The CDR3 runs to 15 residues. Germline CDR1 LGHDT, CDR2 YNNKEL (reference sequence). Unmatched junction bases numbered 7, after V lost 5 bases and J lost 2 bases. The CDR3 sequence is CASSSPGLSTDTQYF. The DNA of the CDR3 is TGTGCCAGCAGCTCGCCGGGACTATCCACAGATACGCAGTATTTT.

The rearrangement uses TRBV5-1 and TRBJ2-1, with D unresolved. Germline values: CDR1 SGHRS, CDR2 YFSETQ. Trimming removed 2 bases at V and 5 bases at J, with 17 bases between. The CDR3 contains 16 residues. The CDR3 nucleotides read TGCGCCAGCAGCTTTCTCGGCCCGCCTACCGACAATGAGCAGTTCTTC. Protein: CASSFLGPPTDNEQFF.

J is TRBJ1-3 and V is TRBV29-1; D ambiguous. The CDR3 runs 11 residues. Germline-derived CDR1 and CDR2 are SQVTM and ANQGSEA. With 6 bases removed from V and 4 bases from J, the gap between germline ends came to 7 bases. The CDR3: CSVTGGNTIYF. The CDR3 region has the DNA TGCAGCGTGACGGGGGGAAACACCATATATTTT.

The CDR3 region is CASSQEAGARGRLSSGNTIYF. The CDR3 DNA reads as TGTGCCAGCAGCCAAGAGGCAGGAGCCAGGGGGCGCCTTAGCTCTGGAAACACCATATATTTT. The chain employs TRBV4-2 and TRBJ1-3, with TRBD1 identical over 8 bases. The CDR3 spans 21 residues. V trimming: 0 bases; J trimming: 0 bases; junction bases outside the gene matches: 16. CDR1 is LGHNA and CDR2 is YNFKEQ in the germline V gene.

V is TRBV28 and J is TRBJ1-5, with 9 bases identical to TRBD1. Per the germline V gene, CDR1 is MDHEN and CDR2 is SYDVKM. The CDR3 covers 16 residues. CDR3 nucleotide sequence: TGTGCTAGTGGTGACAGGGGGGAGGTAGGCAATCAGCCCCAGCATTTT. This sequence encodes CASGDRGEVGNQPQHF.

The CDR3 protein is CASSPEGRTDYGYTF. The CDR3 nucleotides read TGCGCCAGCAGCCCCGAGGGGCGGACAGACTATGGCTACACCTTC. The V gene is TRBV4-1, the J gene TRBJ1-2; the D gene is possibly TRBD1 (6 bases). V gave up 4 bases and J gave up 3 bases, with 15 bases separating them. Germline loops: CDR1 MGHRA, CDR2 YSYEKL. The CDR3 is 15 residues long.

This chain uses TRBV9 with TRBJ2-2; D not certain. CDR3 length: 14 residues. Germline CDR1 SGDLS, CDR2 YYNGEE. V was trimmed by 4 bases and J by 7 bases, leaving 14 bases between them. CDR3 DNA sequence: TGTGCCAGCAGCCCCCAGGCGGCGGACGGGGAGCTGTTTTTT. Its translation is CASSPQAADGELFF.

CDR3 sequence: CASSIVGAGQPQHF. The CDR3 DNA follows: TGTGCCAGTAGTATAGTTGGGGCGGGCCAGCCCCAGCATTTT. The chain carries TRBV19 and TRBJ1-5; D may be TRBD1 (5 bases). V shed 1 base and J shed 7 bases, with 11 bases lying between them. This CDR3 spans 14 amino acids. CDR1 is LNHDA and CDR2 is SQIVND in the germline V gene (reference sequence).

V is TRBV30 and J is TRBJ1-2, with 9 positions matching TRBD1. The V and J ends lost 0 bases and 4 bases, in that order; junction bases with no gene match: 3. The CDR3 has 14 amino acids. The germline CDR1 and CDR2 sequences are GTSNPN and SVGIG (reference sequence). Written as DNA, the CDR3 is TGTGCCTGGAGTGTACTGACAGGGGGCTATGGCTACACCTTC. Translated: CAWSVLTGGYGYTF.

The rearrangement links TRBV15 to TRBJ2-3, with TRBD1 matching over 7 bases. In germline, CDR1 is LNHNV, CDR2 YYDKDF (reference sequence). The CDR3 contains 17 residues. V dropped 0 bases and J dropped 0; count of bases not matched to a gene: 6. In nucleotides, the CDR3 is TGTGCCACCAGCAGAGATGGTAGGACAGGTAGCACAGATACGCAGTATTTT. This translates into CATSRDGRTGSTDTQYF.

The chain employs TRBV11-2 and TRBJ1-1, with 7 bases identical to TRBD1. This CDR3 is built from 14 residues. Per germline, CDR1 SGHAT and CDR2 FQNNGV. The V segment lost 4 bases and the J segment 7 bases; nucleotides outside the gene matches: 9. The CDR3 loop is CASSSIGNRGEAFF. The CDR3 DNA is TGTGCCAGCAGCTCCATAGGGAACAGGGGTGAAGCTTTCTTT.

The chain joins TRBV6-5 to TRBJ2-7; D is possibly TRBD2 (5 bases). V lost 6 bases and J 3 bases, leaving 15 bases between the germline ends. The CDR3 has 14 residues. In germline, CDR1 is MNHEY, CDR2 SVGAGI. The CDR3 reads CASRRVELGYEQYF. CDR3 coding DNA: TGTGCCAGCAGGCGGGTGGAGTTGGGCTACGAGCAGTACTTC.

The chain links TRBV4-1 to TRBJ2-3, with TRBD1 identical over 7 bases. Germline CDR1 MGHRA, CDR2 YSYEKL. CDR3 length: 15 residues. V was pared by 0 bases and J by 5 bases, with 5 bases of the junction left unmatched. The CDR3 protein is CASSQEGPGGDTQYF. CDR3 coding DNA: TGCGCCAGCAGCCAAGAGGGCCCAGGGGGAGATACGCAGTATTTT.

The gene calls are TRBV7-2 and TRBJ2-3, with D unclear. This CDR3 has 14 residues. CDR1 is SGHTA and CDR2 is FQGNSA in the germline V gene. The V end lost 1 base, the J end lost 0 bases, and 5 bases lay between the germline ends. The CDR3 bases are TGTGCCAGCAGCTTAGTAACAAGCACAGATACGCAGTATTTT. Its protein is CASSLVTSTDTQYF.

This chain links TRBV5-1 with TRBJ1-4, with unresolved D. Germline V CDR1 and CDR2: SGHRS, YFSETQ. V lost 4 bases to trimming and J lost 7 bases, with 14 bases between them. The CDR3 loop spans 14 amino acids. The CDR3 DNA reads as TGCGCCAGCAGCGTGGAGGGTGGTCGTGAAAAACTGTTTTTT. Its translation is CASSVEGGREKLFF. The complete variable domain, with remaining parts taken from reference TRBV5-1 and TRBJ1-4, reads KAGVTQTPRYLIKTRGQQVTLSCSPISGHRSVSWYQQTPGQGLQFLFEYFSETQRNKGNFPGRFSGRQFSNSRSEMNVSTLELGDSALYLCASSVEGGREKLFFGSGTQLSVL.

The chain links TRBV3-1 (or the pseudogene TRBV3-2) to TRBJ2-1; 8 bases map to TRBD2. CDR3 length: 17 residues. J gave up 0 bases and V 1 base, and 5 bases lay outside the gene matches. Germline CDR1 and CDR2: LGHDT and YNNKEL (reference sequence). The CDR3 DNA sequence: TGTGCCAGCAGCCAAGGGGTAGCGGGGAGCTCCTACAATGAGCAGTTCTTC. This sequence encodes CASSQGVAGSSYNEQFF.

The chain joins TRBV4-2 to TRBJ2-5; D possibly corresponds to TRBD2 (5 bases). The CDR3 runs to 13 residues. Germline CDR1 and CDR2: LGHNA and YNFKEQ. V lost 4 bases and J 4 bases, leaving 10 bases between the germline ends. In DNA, the CDR3 is TGTGCCAGCAGCCCCCAGGACTCAGAGACCCAGTACTTC. It yields the protein CASSPQDSETQYF.

The chain links TRBV28 to TRBJ1-5; no definite D call. CDR1 and CDR2 (germline): MDHEN, SYDVKM. The CDR3 length is 16 residues. Trimming removed 5 bases at V and 0 bases at J, with 14 bases between. CDR3 in DNA: TGTGCCAGCAGTCCCCTGCAGGACTATAGCAATCAGCCCCAGCATTTT. This codes for CASSPLQDYSNQPQHF.